Presented here are 15 T cell receptor beta chains from one specimen sequenced in a study of CD8+CD57+ T cells in acquired aplastic anemia. TCR beta VDJ and CDR3 profiling used genomic DNA as template. TCRdb reprocessed the reads with MiXCR, giving one entry per CDR3 protein. The table shows about 220,000 distinct CDR3 sequences, with approximately 35% occurring only once. Sequenced sample: sorted CD4+, CD8+, or CD8+CD57+ T cells (not recorded which) from PBMCs. These receptor sequences come from a human donor in good health, serving as a control.

With regard to this clonotype: The final CDR3 position lacks the conserved phenylalanine or tryptophan, pointing to a likely read error. The chain couples TRBV7-2 to TRBJ1-6; D is unclear. CDR1 is SGHTA and CDR2 is FQGNSA in the germline V gene. The CDR3 is made up of 12 amino acids. The V and J ends lost 7 bases and 10 bases respectively, with 11 bases between them. The CDR3 sequence: CASNPTGSPLHL. CDR3 sequence (DNA): TGTGCCAGCAACCCCACGGGGTCACCCCTCCACCTT.

This clonotype has only a few counts. V is TRBV20-1 and J is TRBJ2-7; 8 bases agree with TRBD2. Germline CDR1 DFQATT, CDR2 SNEGSKA (reference sequence). The trim removed 1 base at V and 0 bases at J, leaving 8 bases unmatched. This CDR3 contains 16 residues. The CDR3 coding sequence is TGCAGTGCTAGAGTCAGTAATAGCGGGGACTCCTACGAGCAGTACTTC. Its protein product is CSARVSNSGDSYEQYF.

This clonotype was found a few times. The genes are TRBV30 and TRBJ2-3, with D tentatively TRBD2 (6 bases). The germline V gene has CDR1 GTSNPN and CDR2 SVGIG (reference sequence). Trimming removed 5 bases at V and 8 bases at J, with 20 bases between. The CDR3 loop spans 14 amino acids. The CDR3 DNA is TGTGCCTGGGCGGGGCGTCTCCTTGTTGGTACGCAGTATTTT. Its translation: CAWAGRLLVGTQYF.

On this clonotype itself: Because it lacks the conserved phenylalanine or tryptophan at the end, this CDR3 is likely a read error. The limits of the CDR3 on the DNA are not certain, so only TCRdb's listed CDR3 is given. The V and J genes are TRBV15 and TRBJ1-2; the table's D gene call, TRBD1, was not cross checked with the DNA. The CDR3 spans 14 residues, counting both ends. CDR1 is LNHNV and CDR2 is YYDKDF in the germline V gene (reference sequence). The CDR3 is CATSRPTGSYGYIL.

This clonotype was recorded at least ten times. This chain links TRBV11-2 with TRBJ2-1; TRBD2 aligns across 8 bases. The V and J ends lost 2 bases and 7 bases, in that order; junction bases with no gene match: 7. The CDR3 sequence is 15 residues long. The germline V gene has CDR1 SGHAT and CDR2 FQNNGV. The CDR3 sequence: CASSLQAGEVNEQFF. The CDR3, as DNA: TGTGCCAGCAGCTTACAAGCGGGGGAGGTAAATGAGCAGTTCTTC.

This clonotype was recorded at least ten times. V gene TRBV19 combines with J gene TRBJ1-4; 9 nucleotides align to TRBD1. Germline trimming cut 4 bases from V and 9 bases from J; bases unmatched to any gene: 6. CDR1 and CDR2 (germline): LNHDA, SQIVND (reference sequence). There are 14 residues in the CDR3. The CDR3 DNA follows: TGTGCCAGTAGTACCCGGGACAGGGCTCAAAAACTGTTTTTT. Its translation: CASSTRDRAQKLFF.

This clonotype was detected only a few times. This chain links TRBV11-1 with TRBJ2-3; tentative D call: TRBD2 (6 bases). Germline values: CDR1 SGHAT, CDR2 FQDESV (reference sequence). Trimming took 7 bases from V and 3 from J, leaving 17 bases between them. This CDR3 region has 15 residues. The CDR3 sequence is CASTPMGGSTDTQYF. Here the CDR3 DNA reads TGTGCCAGCACCCCCATGGGGGGTAGTACAGATACGCAGTATTTT.

Comment on this clonotype: A read error may produce the germline difference seen at one junction end. V usage is TRBV5-1 and J usage is TRBJ1-6, with D perhaps TRBD1 (5 bases). The CDR3 has 16 residues. Germline V gene sequence: CDR1 SGHRS, CDR2 YFSETQ. The CDR3 reads CASSLAGSSYDSPLHF. The CDR3 bases are TGCGCCAGCAGCTTGGCAGGGAGCTCCTATGATTCACCCCTCCACTTT.

This clonotype has at least ten counts. The rearrangement links TRBV7-9 to TRBJ2-7, with TRBD1 matching 8 bases. The germline V gene has CDR1 SEHNR and CDR2 FQNEAQ (reference sequence). CDR3 length equals 14 residues. J lost 1 base, V lost 3 bases, and 2 bases had no gene match. For the CDR3, the DNA is TGTGCCAGCAGCTTTGACAGGGGATCCTACGAGCAGTACTTC. Protein: CASSFDRGSYEQYF.

As regards this clonotype: A read error may be the cause here, since a much bigger clone is one base away. The chain carries TRBV2 and TRBJ2-4; TRBD2 matches 10 bases. The germline CDR1 and CDR2 sequences are SNHLY and FYNNEI. The CDR3 consists of 16 residues. The CDR3 protein is CASSSEREGPKNTQYF. The CDR3 DNA follows: TGTGCCAGCAGTTCAGAGCGGGAGGGCCCGAAAAACACTCAGTACTTC.

The rearrangement links TRBV12-3 or TRBV12-4 to TRBJ2-5; 8 nucleotides align to TRBD1. The V and J ends lost 5 bases and 8 bases, in that order; junction bases with no gene match: 13. CDR3 length equals 15 residues. DNA for the CDR3: TGTGCCAGCAGTCTCCCAGGGGGCCCCTCACCCACCCAGTACTTC. Amino acids: CASSLPGGPSPTQYF.

Points on this clonotype: A read error may explain this, as a much larger clone is one base away. The genes are TRBV7-8 and TRBJ2-6; a possible D gene is TRBD1 (5 bases). The CDR3 contains 18 residues. Per germline, CDR1 SGHVS and CDR2 FQNEAQ. In DNA, the CDR3 is TGTGCCAGCAGCTTAGAGCCAGGAGATCCCTCTGGGGCCAACGTCCTGGCTTTC. It codes for CASSLEPGDPSGANVLAF. The whole variable domain, filled in from reference TRBV7-8 and TRBJ2-6, reads GAGVSQSPRYKVAKRGQDVALRCDPISGHVSLFWYQQALGQGPEFLTYFQNEAQLDKSGLPSDRFFAERPEGSVSTLKIQRTQQEDSAVYLCASSLEPGDPSGANVLAFGAGSRLTVL.

The genes are TRBV20-1 and TRBJ2-6; maybe TRBD1 (5 bases). V shed 0 bases and J shed 3 bases, with 6 bases lying between them. This CDR3 spans 14 amino acids. Germline loops: CDR1 DFQATT, CDR2 SNEGSKA (reference sequence). DNA of the CDR3: TGCAGTGCTAGAGATCAGGGTGGGGCCAACGTCCTGACTTTC. The encoded protein is CSARDQGGANVLTF.

With regard to this clonotype: Given a much more abundant clone one base away, this may be a read error. V is TRBV6-1 and J is TRBJ1-1, with D maybe TRBD1 (5 bases). The V end lost 5 bases, the J end lost 4 bases, and 14 bases lay between the germline ends. CDR3 size: 14 residues. Germline V gene sequence: CDR1 MNHNS, CDR2 SASEGT. The CDR3 loop is CASSPHRQGTEAFF. CDR3 nucleotide sequence: TGTGCCAGCAGTCCACATCGGCAGGGCACTGAAGCTTTCTTT.

V usage is TRBV6-2 or TRBV6-3 and J usage is TRBJ2-7; D possibly corresponds to TRBD2 (5 bases). The CDR3 covers 13 residues. Trimming pared 0 bases from V and 6 bases from J, leaving 9 bases between. The germline gives CDR1 MNHEY, CDR2 SVGEGT. The CDR3: CASSYSTGSEQYF. CDR3 coding DNA: TGTGCCAGCAGTTACTCGACGGGGAGCGAGCAGTACTTC.